This TCR beta chain comes out of a study of cytotoxic CD8 clonotypes in ibrutinib-treated CLL. Whole-study context: By median around 70 months, approximately 12 had progressed and around 15 stayed remitted; responses had been 2 complete and about 25 partial. Samples showed on average around 250,000 productive templates and more than 75,000 productive rearrangements. General study findings and limits: Private clonotypes, not public ones, expanded at ibrutinib response.

The CDR3 runs 14 residues. Per the germline V gene, CDR1 is SGHRS and CDR2 is YFSETQ. The V and J ends lost 3 bases and 5 bases, in that order; junction bases with no gene match: 6. This clone was detected a few times. What it recognizes is unknown. Sequenced by immunoSEQ multiplex PCR; TCRdb stores in-frame clones only, minus some. The table shows 300,000 to 400,000 clones, with 67% occurring only once. Specimen: PBMCs, collected after 36 months of ibrutinib treatment. The source is a human donor with chronic lymphocytic leukemia. J is TRBJ2-7 and V is TRBV5-1, with TRBD1 matching over 9 bases. The CDR3 reads CASSSWDRVHEQYF. Written as DNA, the CDR3 is TGCGCCAGCAGCTCGTGGGACAGGGTTCACGAGCAGTACTTC.